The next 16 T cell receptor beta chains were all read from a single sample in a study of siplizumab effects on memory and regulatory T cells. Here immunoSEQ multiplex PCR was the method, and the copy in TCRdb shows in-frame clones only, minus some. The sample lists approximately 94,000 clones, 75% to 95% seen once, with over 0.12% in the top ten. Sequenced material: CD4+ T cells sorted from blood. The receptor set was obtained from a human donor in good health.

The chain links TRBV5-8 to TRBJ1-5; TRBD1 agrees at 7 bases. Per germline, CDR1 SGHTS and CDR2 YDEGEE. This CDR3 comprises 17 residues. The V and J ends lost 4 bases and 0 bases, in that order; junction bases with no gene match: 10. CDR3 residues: CASSKGTESYSNQPQHF. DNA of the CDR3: TGTGCCAGCAGCAAAGGGACAGAGTCGTATAGCAATCAGCCCCAGCATTTT.

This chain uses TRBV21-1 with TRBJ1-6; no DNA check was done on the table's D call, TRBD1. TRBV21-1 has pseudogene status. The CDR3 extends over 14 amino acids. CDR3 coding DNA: TGTGCCACCAACCGGACAGGGTTGAATTCACCCCTCCACTTT. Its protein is CATNRTGLNSPLHF.

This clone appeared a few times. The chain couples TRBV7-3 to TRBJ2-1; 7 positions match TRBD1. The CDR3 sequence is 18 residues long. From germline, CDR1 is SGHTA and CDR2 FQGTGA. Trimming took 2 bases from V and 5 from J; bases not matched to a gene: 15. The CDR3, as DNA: TGTGCCAGCAGCTTACGGACAGGTTCGGGCACGTTGGACAATGAGCAGTTCTTC. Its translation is CASSLRTGSGTLDNEQFF.

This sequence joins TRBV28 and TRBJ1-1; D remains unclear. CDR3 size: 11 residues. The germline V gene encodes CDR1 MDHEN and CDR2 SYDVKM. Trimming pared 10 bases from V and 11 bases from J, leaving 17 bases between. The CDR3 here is CATLSPGRAFF. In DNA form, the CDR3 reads TGTGCCACCCTTTCCCCGGGCAGGGCTTTCTTT.

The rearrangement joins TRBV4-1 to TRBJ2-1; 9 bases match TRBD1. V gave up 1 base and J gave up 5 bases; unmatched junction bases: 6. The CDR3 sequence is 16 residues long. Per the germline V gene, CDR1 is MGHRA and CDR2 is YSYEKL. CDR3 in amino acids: CASSQGAQGAHNEQFF. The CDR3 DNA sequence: TGCGCCAGCAGCCAAGGAGCACAGGGGGCCCACAATGAGCAGTTCTTC.

CDR3 bases: TGTGCCAGCTCATGGATTGGGACAGGGGACGTAGAAGCTTTCTTT. It is translated as CASSWIGTGDVEAFF. The rearrangement uses TRBV18 and TRBJ1-1; the match to TRBD1 covers 10 bases. After removal of 5 bases from V and 8 bases from J, the junction contained 11 bases not matched to a gene. The CDR3 is 15 residues long. Germline loops: CDR1 KGHSH, CDR2 LQKENI.

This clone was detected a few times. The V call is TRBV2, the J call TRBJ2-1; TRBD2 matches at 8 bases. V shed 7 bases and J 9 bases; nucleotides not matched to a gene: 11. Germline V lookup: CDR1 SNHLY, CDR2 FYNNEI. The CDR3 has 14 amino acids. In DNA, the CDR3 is TGTGCCAGCAACGAGATCGGGGGGGCCGGTGAGCAGTTCTTC. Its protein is CASNEIGGAGEQFF.

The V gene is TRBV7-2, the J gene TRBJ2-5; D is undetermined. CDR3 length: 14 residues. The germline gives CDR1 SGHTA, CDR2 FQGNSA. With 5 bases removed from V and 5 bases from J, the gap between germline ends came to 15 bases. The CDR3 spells CASSPRTQAETQYF. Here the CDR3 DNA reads TGTGCCAGCAGCCCAAGAACCCAAGCCGAGACCCAGTACTTC.

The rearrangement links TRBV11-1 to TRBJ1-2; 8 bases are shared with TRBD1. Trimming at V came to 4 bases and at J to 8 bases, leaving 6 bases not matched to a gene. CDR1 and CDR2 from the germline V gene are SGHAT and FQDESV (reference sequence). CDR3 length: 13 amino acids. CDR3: CASSSTGVDGYTF. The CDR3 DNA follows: TGTGCCAGCAGCTCGACAGGGGTGGACGGCTACACCTTC.

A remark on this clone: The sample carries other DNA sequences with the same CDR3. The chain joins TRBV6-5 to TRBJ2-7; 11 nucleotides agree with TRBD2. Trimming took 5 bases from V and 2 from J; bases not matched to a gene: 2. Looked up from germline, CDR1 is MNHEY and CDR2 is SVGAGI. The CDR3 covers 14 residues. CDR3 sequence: CASSRLAGPYEQYF. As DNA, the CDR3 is TGTGCCAGCAGTCGACTAGCGGGGCCCTACGAGCAGTACTTC.

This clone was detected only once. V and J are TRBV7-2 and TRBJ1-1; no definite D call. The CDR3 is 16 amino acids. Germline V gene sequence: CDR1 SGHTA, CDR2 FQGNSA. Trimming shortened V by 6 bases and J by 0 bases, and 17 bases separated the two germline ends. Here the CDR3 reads CASSRRVERVNTEAFF. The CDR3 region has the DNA TGTGCCAGCAGTCGAAGGGTAGAGAGAGTGAACACTGAAGCTTTCTTT.

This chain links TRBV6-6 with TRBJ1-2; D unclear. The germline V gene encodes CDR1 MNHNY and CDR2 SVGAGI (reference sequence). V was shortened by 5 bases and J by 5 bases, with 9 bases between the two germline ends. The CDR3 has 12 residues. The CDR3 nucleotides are TGTGCCAGCAGTGCCTCGGGGTATGGCTACACCTTC. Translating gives CASSASGYGYTF.

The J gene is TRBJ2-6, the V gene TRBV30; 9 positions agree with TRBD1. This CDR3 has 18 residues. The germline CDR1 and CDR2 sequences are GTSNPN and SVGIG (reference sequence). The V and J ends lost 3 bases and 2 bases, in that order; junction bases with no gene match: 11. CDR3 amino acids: CAWSPSGQGIAGANVLTF. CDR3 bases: TGTGCCTGGAGCCCCTCGGGACAGGGAATCGCTGGGGCCAACGTCCTGACTTTC.

CDR3 loop: CASSRGDGANTGELFF. The CDR3 DNA is TGCGCCAGCAGCCGTGGGGACGGGGCGAACACCGGGGAGCTGTTTTTT. The chain couples TRBV5-1 to TRBJ2-2, with D possibly called TRBD1 or TRBD2 (5 bases each). This CDR3 is 16 amino acids long. V lost 4 bases and J lost 0, with 13 bases in between. Germline-derived CDR1 and CDR2 are SGHRS and YFSETQ.

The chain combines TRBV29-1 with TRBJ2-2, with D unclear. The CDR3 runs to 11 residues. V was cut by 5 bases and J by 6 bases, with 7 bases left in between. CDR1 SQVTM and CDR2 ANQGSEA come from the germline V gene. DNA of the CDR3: TGCAGCGTTTTTGGCTCCGGGGAGCTGTTTTTT. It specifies CSVFGSGELFF.

As DNA, the CDR3 is TGTGCCAGCAGCCCCGGGATAGCGGCGAAGGAGCAGTTCTTC. It is translated as CASSPGIAAKEQFF. J is TRBJ2-1 and V is TRBV7-2; a possible D gene is TRBD2 (6 bases). The CDR3 totals 14 residues. Trimming took 5 bases from V and 10 from J, leaving 18 bases between them. The germline V gene encodes CDR1 SGHTA and CDR2 FQGNSA.